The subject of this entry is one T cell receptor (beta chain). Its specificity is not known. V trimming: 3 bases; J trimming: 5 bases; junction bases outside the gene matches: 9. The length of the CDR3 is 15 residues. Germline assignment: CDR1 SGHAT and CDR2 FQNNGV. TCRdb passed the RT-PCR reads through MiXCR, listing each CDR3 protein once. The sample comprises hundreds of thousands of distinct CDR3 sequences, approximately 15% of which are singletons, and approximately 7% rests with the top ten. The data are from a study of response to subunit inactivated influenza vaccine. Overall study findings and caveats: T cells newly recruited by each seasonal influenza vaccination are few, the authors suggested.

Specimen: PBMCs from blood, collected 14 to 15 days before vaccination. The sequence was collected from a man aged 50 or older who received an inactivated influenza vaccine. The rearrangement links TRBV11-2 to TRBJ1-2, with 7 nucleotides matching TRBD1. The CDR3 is CASSFAMGQSYGYTF. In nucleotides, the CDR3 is TGTGCCAGCAGCTTTGCGATGGGACAGTCGTATGGCTACACCTTC.